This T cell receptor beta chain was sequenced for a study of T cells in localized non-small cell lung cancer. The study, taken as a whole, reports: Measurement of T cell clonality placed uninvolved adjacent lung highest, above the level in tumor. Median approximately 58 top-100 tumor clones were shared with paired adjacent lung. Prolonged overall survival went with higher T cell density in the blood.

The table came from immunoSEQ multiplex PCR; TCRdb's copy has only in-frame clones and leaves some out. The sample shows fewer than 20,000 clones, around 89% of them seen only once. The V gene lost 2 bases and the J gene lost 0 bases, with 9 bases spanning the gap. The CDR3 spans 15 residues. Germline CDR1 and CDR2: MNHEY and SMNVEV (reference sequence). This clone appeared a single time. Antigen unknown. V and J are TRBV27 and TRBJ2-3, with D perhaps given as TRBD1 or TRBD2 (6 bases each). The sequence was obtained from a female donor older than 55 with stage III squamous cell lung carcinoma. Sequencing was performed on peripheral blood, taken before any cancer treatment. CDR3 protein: CASSLTGASTDTQYF. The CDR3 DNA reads TGTGCCAGCAGTTTAACGGGGGCTAGCACAGATACGCAGTATTTT.